This T cell receptor beta chain was sequenced in a study of blood T cell repertoires in COVID-19. Overall study: The cDNA or gDNA used as material had been derived from T cells, B-cell-depleted T cells, or PBMCs.

This CDR3 spans 13 amino acids. Trimming removed 2 bases from V and 7 bases from J, with 11 bases in between. Germline CDR1 MNHEY, CDR2 SVGAGI. Authors' data handling: Amplification with reference gene primers provided the estimates of nucleated cell counts. The table came from immunoSEQ multiplex PCR; TCRdb's copy has only in-frame clones and leaves some out. V, J and clone size are those of that table, while D and trimming were read from the DNA. Of approximately 360,000 clones listed, more than 70% were seen once; the top ten hold 1% to 1.5%. This receptor was obtained from a middle-aged man with acute or convalescent COVID-19. The sequencing input was peripheral blood. The gene calls are TRBV6-5 and TRBJ1-2; D call uncertain. This CDR3 reads CASSYNLAGGYTF. The DNA for the CDR3 is TGTGCCAGCAGTTACAACCTAGCGGGTGGCTACACCTTC.